This TCR beta chain is drawn from a study of regulatory T cells in long-lasting Graves disease. As to time point: newly diagnosed GD, antithyroid drugs for less than 3 months. Following extraction of RNA from PBMCs, that RNA was used to make the TCR library. Graves' disease diagnosis relied on American Thyroid Association guidelines. Per the germline V gene, CDR1 is KGHDR and CDR2 is SFDVKD. The CDR3 is made up of 16 amino acids. Findings of the study overall: Among samples with persistent disease, TRBV28, TRBJ1-2 and TRBJ2-5 were favored.

On this clonotype itself: Its specificity is not known. A much larger clone lies one base from this, so it may be a read error.

The TCR beta library used iRepertoire HTBI primers with Arm-PCR amplification of CDR3. A single record per CDR3 protein comes from TCRdb applying MiXCR to the multiplex PCR reads. Of fewer than 450,000 distinct CDR3 sequences in the sample, over 12% were seen once. These same data were also listed under a study on T cells in Graves' hyperthyroidism and ophthalmopathy. That source adds: It was considered stable Graves' hyperthyroidism when ophthalmopathy did not progress within 18 months. Hyperthyroidism patients were newly diagnosed, had disease duration under 2 months, and were aged 18 to 65 years.

The receptor's source is a woman aged 40 to 50 with Graves disease. The input for sequencing was peripheral blood mononuclear cells (PBMCs), taken at new diagnosis, from a patient treated with antithyroid drugs. The chain couples TRBV24-1 to TRBJ2-1; 7 nucleotides agree with TRBD2. CDR3 DNA: TGTGCCACCAGTGATTTGCAGGTTCCGGGAGGAGATGAGCAGTCCTTC. It translates to CATSDLQVPGGDEQSF.